Reported below is one T cell receptor (beta chain). The entry originates in a study of technical replicates of blood from several donors. Sequenced by immunoSEQ multiplex PCR; TCRdb stores in-frame clones only, minus some. In the table there are 60,000 to 80,000 clones, over 85% of which are singletons. Germline lookup yields CDR1 SGHVS and CDR2 FQNEAQ. J was trimmed by 3 bases and V by 0 bases; bases with no gene match: 2. The CDR3 has 15 residues. Sequences were obtained from PBMCs. V usage is TRBV7-8 and J usage is TRBJ2-7, with 10 nucleotides matching TRBD1. The sequence derives from a human donor in good health. Some clones in this sample may be carry-over from other donors' samples. The CDR3 region has the DNA TGTGCCAGCAGCTTAGCCCGGACAGGGGGCTACGAGCAGTACTTC. Translation gives CASSLARTGGYEQYF.